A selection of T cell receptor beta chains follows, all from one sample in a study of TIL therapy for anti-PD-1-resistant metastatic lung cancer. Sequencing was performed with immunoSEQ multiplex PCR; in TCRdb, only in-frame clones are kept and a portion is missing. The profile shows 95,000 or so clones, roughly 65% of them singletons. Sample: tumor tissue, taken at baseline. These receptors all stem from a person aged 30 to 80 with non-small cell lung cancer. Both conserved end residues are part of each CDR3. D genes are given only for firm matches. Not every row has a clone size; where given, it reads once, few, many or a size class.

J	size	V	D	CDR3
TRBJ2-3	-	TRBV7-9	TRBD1	CASAWKLTRDRSTDTQYF
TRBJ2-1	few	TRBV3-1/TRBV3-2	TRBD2	CASSPTSGGANSEQFF
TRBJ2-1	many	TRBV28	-	CASSDMNEQFF
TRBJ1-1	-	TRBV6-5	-	CASSPDRSLNTEAFF
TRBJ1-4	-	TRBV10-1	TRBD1	CASRWGTGNEKLFF
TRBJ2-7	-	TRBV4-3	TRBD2	CASSQAAGESKSDEQYF
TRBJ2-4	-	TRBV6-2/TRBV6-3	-	CASSYPRRKLAKNIQYF
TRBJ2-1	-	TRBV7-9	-	CASSLLYNEQFF
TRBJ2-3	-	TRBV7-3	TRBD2	CASSRQKVAGGTDTQYF
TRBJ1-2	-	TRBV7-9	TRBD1	CASSSGGREVWDGYTF
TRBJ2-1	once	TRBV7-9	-	CASSRTGLRPEQFF